Listed below are T cell receptor beta chains from one sample, sequenced in a study of T cells after yellow fever vaccination. One entry per CDR3 protein, called by TCRdb with MiXCR from the 5' RACE reads. The sample lists approximately 550,000 distinct CDR3 sequences, 15% to 20% occurring once. This specimen was PBMCs, taken 15 days after the yellow fever booster vaccination. The origin of the receptors is a young man who received the YFV17D yellow fever vaccine. The conserved cysteine and the conserved F or W are not part of the CDR3 here. Fields, in order: V gene, CDR3 length, clone size, J gene, CDR3 protein. The size field is filled for only some rows; it gives once, few, many or a size class.

v_gene: TRBV3-1; len: 11; abundance: few; j_gene: TRBJ2-7; CDR3aa: ASSQVIAREQY
v_gene: TRBV20-1; len: 16; abundance: few; j_gene: TRBJ2-1; CDR3aa: SARDWASGRVRPNEQF
v_gene: TRBV6-2/TRBV6-3; len: 15; abundance: NA; j_gene: TRBJ1-1; CDR3aa: ASSYSPTGRLGHEAF
v_gene: TRBV7-2; len: 12; abundance: few; j_gene: TRBJ2-1; CDR3aa: ASSREKLANEQF
v_gene: TRBV30; len: 11; abundance: few; j_gene: TRBJ1-6; CDR3aa: AWDGGISSPLH
v_gene: TRBV19; len: 12; abundance: NA; j_gene: TRBJ1-5; CDR3aa: ASSIAGVDQPQH
v_gene: TRBV18; len: 17; abundance: NA; j_gene: TRBJ2-3; CDR3aa: ASSPVGLAGDLSTDTQY
v_gene: TRBV7-7; len: 14; abundance: few; j_gene: TRBJ2-1; CDR3aa: ASSPSGGVAYNEQF
v_gene: TRBV20-1; len: 15; abundance: NA; j_gene: TRBJ2-1; CDR3aa: SARDFGVGLTYNEQF
v_gene: TRBV24-1; len: 12; abundance: few; j_gene: TRBJ2-5; CDR3aa: ATSDFGRDQTQY